This TCR beta chain stems from a study of blood T cell repertoires in COVID-19. The overall study: T cells, B-cell-depleted T cells, or PBMCs supplied cDNA or gDNA.

Only in-frame clones appear in the TCRdb table, and some are missing; sequencing was by immunoSEQ multiplex PCR. The table has about 180,000 clones, about 91% seen once. Trimming removed 4 bases from V and 7 bases from J, with 17 bases in between. Germline V lookup: CDR1 MDHEN, CDR2 SYDVKM. This CDR3 is 15 amino acids long. The sample consisted of PBMCs or T cells enriched from blood (not recorded which). The source is a woman in her thirties or forties with acute COVID-19. The V and J genes are TRBV28 and TRBJ2-1, with D perhaps TRBD2 (6 bases). DNA for the CDR3: TGTGCCAGCAGTTCCGCGGGGAGGAACTCGAATGAGCAGTTCTTC. Its translation: CASSSAGRNSNEQFF.